Reported below is one TCR beta chain. Its antigen specificity is not known. Per-base qualities were not stored, and no clone one base away is much larger. Compared with germline, V lacks 0 bases and J lacks 8 bases; bases without a gene match: 7. According to the germline V gene, CDR1 reads SGHRS and CDR2 reads YFSETQ. The CDR3 has 14 amino acids, counting the end cysteine and phenylalanine. Only the CDR3 portion is preserved as DNA: 42 bases, with reading frame beginning at the first base. The data stem from a study of T cells in Graves' hyperthyroidism and ophthalmopathy (dated by TCRdb to between 2018 and 2021). About the investigation overall: Peripheral blood samples were taken at initial diagnosis, before any treatment was given. According to the paper, TCR Vbeta CDR3 sequencing was carried out on some 140 peripheral blood samples, which came from approximately 43 ophthalmopathy, 70 to 80 hyperthyroidism and roughly 17 progressor patients. To identify TCR V-J signatures that set the groups apart, the researchers used a discovery cohort of 100 patients, made up of 40 to 45 with Graves' ophthalmopathy and 55 to 65 with stable Graves' hyperthyroidism. The roughly 91 discovery patients were randomly split 7:3 into training and test sets. Prospective prediction of ophthalmopathy was tested in an independent validation cohort consisting of some 19 hyperthyroidism patients and some 16 patients who later progressed to ophthalmopathy. After sampling, hyperthyroidism patients received methimazole starting at 30 mg daily, and ophthalmopathy patients received high-dose intravenous methylprednisolone. In addition, the study compared T-cell repertoires in thyroid tissue and in blood from 6 or 7 Graves' hyperthyroidism patients. What the study reported, not specific to this receptor: Ophthalmopathy was separated from stable hyperthyroidism by a 13 V-J signature model, with approximately 86% sensitivity and 81% to 83% specificity obtained in cross-validation and 80%/75% obtained in testing. In validation, progression to ophthalmopathy was predicted by the model with nearly 71% sensitivity and 72.22% specificity, a median of roughly 6 months before onset. Most expanded thyroid clonotypes (frequency above 0.001) were also detected in blood, a finding suggesting that blood repertoires may reflect thyroid immune responses. No statistical method was used to fix the sample size in advance, and group allocation was not hidden from the investigators.

Moderately to severely active disease, a Clinical Activity Score of at least 3, a NOSPECS grade of at least 4, and a duration under 3 months were present in ophthalmopathy patients. Any patient with an uncontrolled infection, another autoimmune disease, pregnancy or lactation was excluded. Clinical symptoms, serum thyroxine and TRAb, thyroid ultrasound, and orbital computed tomography formed the basis for the diagnoses. Ficoll-Paque density gradient centrifugation was used to isolate PBMCs from 8 to 10 ml of fresh peripheral blood. Trizol reagent was used to extract total RNA, and RNA quality was then checked on an Agilent 2100 Bioanalyzer. The TCR beta CDR3 regions were amplified from RNA transcripts. The TCR CDR3 was subjected to a first round of RT-PCR using the HTBI primer set and the Qiagen OneStep RT-PCR kit. Libraries were constructed in a second round of multiplex PCR, after which size selection and purification were performed. The libraries were sequenced on an Illumina HiSeq2000 using paired-end 100 bp reads. The study's own analysis went as follows. SOAPnuke was used to process the raw data, throwing out any read that contained adapters or uncalled bases, had a mean Phred below 15, or lacked an exact constant-primer or identifier match. COPE v1.2.5 was used to merge high-quality paired reads, and clonotypes were defined as unique nucleotide sequences. Clonotypes were aligned to IMGT TRBV, TRBD and TRBJ reference segments using MiTCR v1.1. Analysis was restricted to V-J combinations with a frequency above 0.0001, which covered 99% to 99.2% of repertoires. The TCS score was defined as F50 (clonal expansion) divided by E x V (chaos), with BLOSUM62-based TCRdist calculated between CDR3 peptides within each V-J. Welch's t-statistics and random forest reduced several hundred V-J features to 10 to 15, which were used in a naive Bayes classifier (R e1071). The raw public reads went through TCRdb reprocessing: fastp at Q25, MiXCR clone calling, in-frame beta chains kept. Merged by CDR3 protein, the rows form single entries marked with the most common genes and DNA. The V and J calls, along with clone size, are taken from TCRdb and not from the paper's own processing. The sample table records fewer than 550,000 distinct CDR3 sequences; around 22% of these occur just once. Together, the top ten hold around 11% of the sample.

Specimen: blood. This clonotype was obtained from a woman in her twenties or thirties with Graves' ophthalmopathy. The rearrangement combines TRBV5-1 with TRBJ1-1, and TRBD1 matches 7 of the central bases. Here is the DNA: TGCGCCAGCAGCTTGGTTCAGGGAGGGGGCGAAGCTTTCTTT. The resulting protein is CASSLVQGGGEAFF.